The text below deals with one T cell receptor beta chain. The data were taken from a study of blood T cell repertoires in COVID-19. At the level of the study: Both acute and convalescent COVID-19 samples were obtained from the United States, Italy and Spain. T cells, B-cell-depleted T cells, or PBMCs supplied cDNA or gDNA.

Germline CDR1 is LGHNA and CDR2 is YNFKEQ. This CDR3 is built from 17 residues. Trimming removed 0 bases from V and 4 bases from J; junction bases left unmatched: 11. In the source study's methods: Cell counts per sample came from amplifying reference gene primers. Profiled with immunoSEQ multiplex PCR; TCRdb holds only in-frame clones, not every one. The V and J calls and clone size are taken from that table; D and trimming were inferred from the DNA. The sample yields some 160,000 clones, 80% to 90% seen once. The genes are TRBV4-2 and TRBJ2-7; 8 nucleotides align to TRBD2. Source material: peripheral blood. The TCR sequence derives from a woman aged 55-70 years with active COVID-19. The CDR3 coding sequence is TGTGCCAGCAGCCAAGAAAGTTTTGTAGCGGGATCTTACGAGCAGTACTTC. Its translation: CASSQESFVAGSYEQYF.